The TCR beta chain under discussion was sequenced for a study of post-analysis software for immune sequencing data. Study-wide context: Disease courses included relapsing-remitting, secondary progressive and progressive-relapsing multiple sclerosis.

The CDR3 is 17 amino acids. Germline CDR1 SGDLS, CDR2 YYNGEE. Worth noting for this clonotype: The antigen is not known.

Study-level findings and limits: Batch-mates among the samples co-clustered strongly by F measure. The normalized Chao1 diversity of multiple sclerosis patients was significantly lower than that of controls. Among roughly 5 TRBV segments more frequent in patients than controls were TRBV5-6, TRBV5-1 and TRBV20-1.

Prepared libraries of TCR beta cDNA carried unique molecular identifiers. Between about 0.9 and 11 million T cells gave rise to around 500,000 cDNA molecules. TCRdb processed the PCR reads anew with MiXCR; each CDR3 protein has one entry. The table shows hundreds of thousands of distinct CDR3 sequences, with under 70% occurring only once. This receptor was obtained from a girl aged 5-17 years with multiple sclerosis. The chain carries TRBV9 and TRBJ2-4; tentative D call: TRBD1 (6 bases). With the DNA end fitting TRBJ2-7 better, the J assignment may be wrong. The sample taken for sequencing was blood. The CDR3 DNA reads as TGTGCCAGCAGCGTAGGCCCTTGGGCAGGGGACTCCTACGAGCAGTACTTC. This translates into CASSVGPWAGDSYEQYF.